There are a few counts of the clone carrying this TCR beta chain. Its antigen is not identified. The entry originates in a study of T-cell reconstitution after alpha-beta-depleted transplantation in children. Study results and caveats: About two months after transplant, alpha-beta T cells reportedly came from several hundred expanded graft clones. Hyperexpanded clones declined; after one year, newly produced T cells mostly supplied diversity.

The TCRbeta library incorporated unique molecular identifiers. TCRdb independently ran MiXCR on the PCR reads; one entry per CDR3 protein. The table records 450,000 to 550,000 distinct CDR3 sequences, over 10% of them present only once. The germline gives CDR1 PRHDT, CDR2 FYEKMQ (reference sequence). V lost 1 base to trimming and J lost 7 bases, with 11 bases between them. This CDR3 comprises 14 residues. The gene calls are TRBV13 and TRBJ2-1; a possible D gene is TRBD2 (6 bases). The TCR sequence derives from a female patient aged 2-15 years who had a stem cell transplant for aplastic anemia, so the T cells may come from the graft donor. Source: PBMCs, mostly from graft donor cells, taken 180 days after TCRalphabeta/CD19-depleted stem cell transplant. CDR3 DNA: TGTGCCAGCAGCTTAGCGGGAGCTAATAATGAGCAGTTCTTC. This encodes CASSLAGANNEQFF.